Below, 22 T cell receptor beta chains from the same sample are listed, as sequenced in a study of shared clonotypes between healthy human individuals. Produced via immunoSEQ multiplex PCR; TCRdb's table is partial and in-frame only. The profile shows hundreds of thousands of clones, 90% to 96% of them singletons. Sequences were obtained from naive CD4+ T cells sorted from blood. The subset: CD45RA+ positively selected. All receptors derive from a woman in her 30s in good health.

The chain is built from TRBV28 and TRBJ1-2; possible D gene TRBD1, 6 bases. There are 15 residues in the CDR3. CDR1 is MDHEN and CDR2 is SYDVKM in the germline V gene. The V end was cut by 1 base, the J end by 9 bases, with 18 bases between. In nucleotides, the CDR3 is TGTGCCAGCAGTTTATTCGGGGGCTTGATTGCTAGCTACACCTTC. Translating gives CASSLFGGLIASYTF.

The CDR3 spells CASSKTSGASYEQYF. In DNA form, the CDR3 reads TGTGCCAGCAGTAAAACTAGCGGGGCATCCTACGAGCAGTACTTC. The chain uses TRBV2 and TRBJ2-7, with 10 bases lining up with TRBD2. The CDR3 covers 15 residues. Germline CDR1 is SNHLY and CDR2 is FYNNEI. Trimming took 5 bases from V and 1 from J; bases not matched to a gene: 5.

The chain combines TRBV6-4 with TRBJ2-1; D perhaps matches TRBD2 (6 bases). The V and J ends lost 0 bases and 2 bases respectively, with 11 bases between them. Germline V gene lookup returns CDR1 MRHNA and CDR2 SNTAGT. CDR3 size: 16 residues. In DNA, the CDR3 is TGTGCCAGCAGTGACTCGTTTCGGACTACCTACAATGAGCAGTTCTTC. This encodes CASSDSFRTTYNEQFF.

The chain has TRBV19 and TRBJ2-1; weak D call: TRBD2 (6 bases). This CDR3 region has 17 residues. Germline assignment: CDR1 LNHDA and CDR2 SQIVND (reference sequence). The V end lost 4 bases, the J end lost 0 bases, and 16 bases lay between the germline ends. CDR3 protein: CASSSGIRGGSYNEQFF. DNA for the CDR3: TGTGCCAGTAGTAGCGGGATACGCGGAGGCTCCTACAATGAGCAGTTCTTC.

Remarks on this clone: The junction departs from the called germline gene at one end, perhaps through a read error. The J gene is TRBJ2-7, the V gene TRBV7-7; the D gene is possibly TRBD1 (5 bases). CDR1 and CDR2 (germline): SSHAT, FNYEAQ (reference sequence). This CDR3 is built from 15 residues. CDR3 protein: CASSLATGPSHEQYF. CDR3 bases: TGTGCCAGCAGCTTAGCAACAGGACCCTCCCACGAGCAGTACTTC.

The chain uses TRBV10-2 and TRBJ2-7; TRBD1 might be the D (6 bases). The CDR3 runs to 14 residues. The ends were cut back, 3 bases at V and 5 bases at J, with 14 bases in the middle. From germline, CDR1 is WSHSY and CDR2 SAAADI. CDR3 region: CASSDRSGVHEQYF. CDR3 DNA: TGCGCCAGCAGTGATAGATCAGGGGTCCACGAGCAGTACTTC.

The V call is TRBV2, the J call TRBJ1-5; no firm D call. This CDR3 contains 14 residues. The germline V and J ends were trimmed by 2 bases and 2 bases, with 7 bases remaining between them. Germline V lookup: CDR1 SNHLY, CDR2 FYNNEI. The CDR3 region has the DNA TGTGCCAGCAGTGAAATGAGCGGCAATCAGCCCCAGCATTTT. This codes for CASSEMSGNQPQHF.

The chain couples TRBV7-9 to TRBJ2-1, with D possibly being TRBD1 (6 bases). V shed 5 bases and J shed 5 bases, with 16 bases lying between them. The CDR3 spans 15 residues. Per the germline V gene, CDR1 is SEHNR and CDR2 is FQNEAQ (reference sequence). CDR3 in amino acids: CASSPQGPGDNEQFF. DNA of the CDR3: TGTGCCAGCAGCCCACAGGGCCCTGGGGACAATGAGCAGTTCTTC.

The chain recombines TRBV28 with TRBJ1-2, with D possibly matching TRBD1 (5 bases). Germline CDR1 and CDR2: MDHEN and SYDVKM. The CDR3 extends over 15 amino acids. The ends were cut back, 3 bases at V and 3 bases at J, with 14 bases in the middle. Written as DNA, the CDR3 is TGTGCCAGCAGTTTTGGAGGCGGGGGTGACTATGGCTACACCTTC. Translating it yields CASSFGGGGDYGYTF.

J is TRBJ2-1 and V is TRBV18; D may be TRBD2 (6 bases). The germline V gene has CDR1 KGHSH and CDR2 LQKENI. This CDR3 spans 15 amino acids. Deletions cut 0 bases from V and 1 base from J, with 7 bases between. CDR3 in DNA: TGTGCCAGCTCACCACCGGGACTGTCCTACAATGAGCAGTTCTTC. This gives the protein CASSPPGLSYNEQFF.

For this clone: Other DNA sequences in this specimen translate into the identical CDR3. The J gene is TRBJ2-1, the V gene TRBV7-9; TRBD2 might be the D (5 bases). V was trimmed by 0 bases and J by 0 bases, leaving 6 bases between them. Germline V gene lookup returns CDR1 SEHNR and CDR2 FQNEAQ (reference sequence). This CDR3 is built from 15 residues. The CDR3 sequence: CASSLAGSSYNEQFF. In DNA, the CDR3 is TGTGCCAGCAGCTTAGCGGGGAGCTCCTACAATGAGCAGTTCTTC.

The genes are TRBV20-1 and TRBJ2-4; D unresolved. The V end lost 6 bases, the J end lost 15 bases, and 18 bases lay between the germline ends. CDR3 length: 11 residues. The V gene's germline CDR1 is DFQATT and CDR2 SNEGSKA (reference sequence). This chain's CDR3 is CSAAAGPTGYF. As DNA, the CDR3 is TGCAGTGCCGCGGCCGGACCCACGGGGTACTTC.

CDR3 protein: CAWRKRDRKDNSPLHF. The CDR3 DNA reads TGTGCCTGGAGGAAGCGGGACAGAAAGGATAATTCACCCCTCCACTTT. This rearrangement joins TRBV30 to TRBJ1-6; 7 bases agree with TRBD1. Germline V gives CDR1 GTSNPN, CDR2 SVGIG (reference sequence). This CDR3 has 16 amino acids. With 3 bases clipped from V and 5 bases from J, the junction kept 10 bases outside the gene matches.

The chain carries TRBV5-1 and TRBJ2-7; 10 bases match TRBD1. Germline-derived CDR1 and CDR2 are SGHRS and YFSETQ. CDR3 length: 16 residues. J was trimmed by 3 bases and V by 2 bases; bases with no gene match: 8. The DNA of the CDR3 is TGCGCCAGCAGCTTTTCTTCCGGGACAGGGGTCTACGAGCAGTACTTC. It yields the protein CASSFSSGTGVYEQYF.

The chain links TRBV10-3 to TRBJ2-6, with 7 bases matching TRBD1. This CDR3 has 17 residues. CDR1 ENHRY and CDR2 SYGVKD come from the germline V gene. The V gene end was trimmed by 3 bases and the J gene end by 0 bases; junction bases not matched to a gene: 5. CDR3 in DNA: TGTGCCATCAGTGATCGGACAGGAGACTCTGGGGCCAACGTCCTGACTTTC. This gives the protein CAISDRTGDSGANVLTF.

This chain connects TRBV29-1 to TRBJ2-2, with D hard to call. The CDR3 is made up of 14 amino acids. The V gene's germline CDR1 is SQVTM and CDR2 ANQGSEA. Trimming shortened V by 4 bases and J by 3 bases, and 12 bases separated the two germline ends. CDR3 sequence: CSVVTTQDTGELFF. CDR3 bases: TGCAGCGTTGTAACTACCCAGGACACCGGGGAGCTGTTTTTT.

The chain combines TRBV18 with TRBJ2-5, with unresolved D. The last part of the DNA fits TRBJ2-7 better; the J call may be wrong. Looked up from germline, CDR1 is KGHSH and CDR2 is LQKENI. The CDR3 is 14 residues long. CDR3 bases: TGTGCCAGCTCACTAGGACGGGTGGATTACGAGCAGTACTTC. It codes for CASSLGRVDYEQYF.

The chain has TRBV2 and TRBJ1-4; tentatively, D is TRBD1 (5 bases). Trimming took 4 bases from V and 7 from J, leaving 19 bases between them. The CDR3 has 16 residues. CDR1 is SNHLY, CDR2 FYNNEI, per germline. The CDR3 nucleotides are TGTGCCAGCAGTGCCACTGGGCGGGGGGTACGTGAAAAACTGTTTTTT. Translated: CASSATGRGVREKLFF.

This rearrangement joins TRBV2 to TRBJ2-6, with D tentatively TRBD1 or TRBD2 (6 bases each). Germline V gives CDR1 SNHLY, CDR2 FYNNEI. The CDR3 has 16 residues. The V end was cut by 3 bases, the J end by 2 bases, with 11 bases between. The CDR3 spells CASSERGDPGANVLTF. The CDR3 DNA reads TGTGCCAGCAGTGAGAGGGGGGACCCTGGGGCCAACGTCCTGACTTTC. Combining the CDR3 with reference TRBV2 and TRBJ2-6 gives the whole variable domain EPEVTQTPSHQVTQMGQEVILRCVPISNHLYFYWYRQILGQKVEFLVSFYNNEISEKSEIFDDQFSVERPDGSNFTLKIRSTKLEDSAMYFCASSERGDPGANVLTFGAGSRLTVL.

This clone was seen a single time. This chain connects TRBV28 to TRBJ2-4, with 14 bases matching TRBD2. V lost 5 bases to trimming and J lost 0 bases; unmatched junction nucleotides: 6. The CDR3 contains 18 residues. Germline V gene lookup returns CDR1 MDHEN and CDR2 SYDVKM. CDR3 loop: CASSLGLAGGLAKNIQYF. DNA of the CDR3: TGTGCCAGCAGTCTCGGACTAGCGGGAGGTCTAGCCAAAAACATTCAGTACTTC.

The chain uses TRBV6-1 and TRBJ1-4; D possibly corresponds to TRBD1 (5 bases). Between the trimmed V and J ends, which lost 5 bases and 2 bases, there was a span of 12 bases. In germline, CDR1 is MNHNS, CDR2 SASEGT. CDR3 length: 15 amino acids. The CDR3 DNA sequence: TGTGCCAGCAGTCCTCCAGGGACGACTAATGAAAAACTGTTTTTT. Translating gives CASSPPGTTNEKLFF.

The chain employs TRBV28 and TRBJ2-3; either TRBD1 or TRBD2 may supply D (6 bases each). The CDR3 has 15 amino acids. V was pared by 8 bases and J by 6 bases, with 21 bases between. Germline CDR1 reads MDHEN; CDR2 reads SYDVKM. CDR3 in amino acids: CASFPGVGGHDTQYF. CDR3 in DNA: TGTGCCAGCTTTCCGGGGGTAGGGGGGCATGATACGCAGTATTTT.